This T cell receptor (beta chain) was profiled in a study of cytomegalovirus exposure and HLA in healthy donors. A multiplex PCR was run with 60 Vbeta primers and 13 Jbeta primers. Measured with immunoSEQ multiplex PCR; TCRdb has only the in-frame clones, and not every one. The table records more than 150,000 clones, about 80% of them present only once. Trimming at V came to 6 bases and at J to 14 bases, leaving 7 bases not matched to a gene. The CDR3 is made up of 12 amino acids. Germline loops: CDR1 MNHNS, CDR2 SASEGT. With regard to this clone: Its antigen is as yet unknown.

The study, taken as a whole, reports: Later, TCR association rates were found to vary by HLA locus, highest for DRB1 and lowest for HLA-C.

The chain combines TRBV6-1 with TRBJ1-6; TRBD1 matches 7 bases. The material sequenced was PBMCs. This sequence was found in a woman aged 18-30 years in good health and CMV-seropositive. The DNA of the CDR3 is TGTGCCAGCAGGGTTACACAGGGGACCCTCCACTTT. Protein product: CASRVTQGTLHF.